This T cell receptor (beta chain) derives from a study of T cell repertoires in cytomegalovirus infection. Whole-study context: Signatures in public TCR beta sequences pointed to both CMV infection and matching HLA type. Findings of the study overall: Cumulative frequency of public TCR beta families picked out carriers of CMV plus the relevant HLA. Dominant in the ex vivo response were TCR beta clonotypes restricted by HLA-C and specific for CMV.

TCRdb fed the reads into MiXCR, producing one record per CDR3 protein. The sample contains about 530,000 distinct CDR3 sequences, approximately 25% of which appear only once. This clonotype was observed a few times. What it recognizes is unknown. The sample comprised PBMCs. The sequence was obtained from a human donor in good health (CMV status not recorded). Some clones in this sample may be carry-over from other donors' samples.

CDR3 region: CASALSSGTNTGELFF. CDR3 DNA: TGTGCCAGCGCCCTGAGTAGCGGGACGAACACCGGGGAGCTGTTTTTT. This chain joins TRBV18 and TRBJ2-2; 8 bases line up with TRBD2. The CDR3 contains 16 residues. Trimming removed 8 bases from V and 0 bases from J; junction bases left unmatched: 8. The germline gives CDR1 KGHSH, CDR2 LQKENI.